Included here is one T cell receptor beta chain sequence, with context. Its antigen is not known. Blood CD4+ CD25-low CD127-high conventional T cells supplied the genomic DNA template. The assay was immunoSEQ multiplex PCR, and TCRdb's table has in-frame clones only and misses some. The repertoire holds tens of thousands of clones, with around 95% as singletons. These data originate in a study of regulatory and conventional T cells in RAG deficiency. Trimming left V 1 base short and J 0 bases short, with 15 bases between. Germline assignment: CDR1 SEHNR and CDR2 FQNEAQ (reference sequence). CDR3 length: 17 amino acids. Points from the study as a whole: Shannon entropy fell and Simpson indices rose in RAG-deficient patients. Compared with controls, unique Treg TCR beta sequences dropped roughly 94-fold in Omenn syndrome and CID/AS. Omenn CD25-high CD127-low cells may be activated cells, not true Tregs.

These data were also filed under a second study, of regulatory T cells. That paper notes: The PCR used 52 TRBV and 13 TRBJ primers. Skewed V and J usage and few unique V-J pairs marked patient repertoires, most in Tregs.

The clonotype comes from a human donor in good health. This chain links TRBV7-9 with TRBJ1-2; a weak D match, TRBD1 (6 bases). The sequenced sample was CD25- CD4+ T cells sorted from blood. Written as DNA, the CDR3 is TGTGCCAGCAGCTTAGATTGGGACACACTCACTAACTATGGCTACACCTTC. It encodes CASSLDWDTLTNYGYTF.